The source of this T cell receptor (beta chain) is a study of blood T cell repertoires in COVID-19 (dated by TCRdb to 2019 to 2021). Regarding the complete study: Collaborator samples came from the United States, Italy and Spain and covered acute and convalescent phases of COVID-19. The material from the prospective study consisted of cDNA or gDNA derived from T cells, B-cell-depleted T cells, or PBMCs. Deeply sampled blood TCRbeta repertoires from subjects exposed to, actively infected with, or recovered from COVID-19 were included in the dataset. The repertoires were made available in a free public database intended to serve as a resource for research on the immune response to SARS-CoV-2. The samples were drawn from two sources: the first 160 participants of the ongoing ImmuneRACE study, and 1,254 subjects contributed by 6 global collaborators. Sample metadata almost always included a de-identified subject ID, COVID-19 status, age in years and sex. Where available, HLA class I and class II types were obtained from metadata supplied by the sample provider rather than from assay-based typing. Study-wide findings and limitations: Clinical and demographic metadata were provided uncurated, with the amount varying by source and participant.

TCRbeta CDR3 regions were amplified from genomic DNA using the immunoSEQ Assay, a bias-controlled multiplex PCR. The authors' pipeline ran thus. The number of nucleated cells in each sample was estimated by amplification of reference gene primers within the assay. Sequence reads were collapsed and filtered to measure the absolute abundance of every unique TCRbeta CDR3 rearrangement. For each sample, productive Simpson clonality was calculated as the square root of Simpson's diversity index across productive rearrangements. TCRdb took over this immuneACCESS table, retaining in-frame rearrangements with V and J assigned. Such tables are incomplete; in checked studies, under half of the missing clones stem from an unresolved V gene, and the remainder is unexplained. V, J and clone size are those of that table, while D and trimming were read from the DNA. The sample table contains some 250,000 clones; only one count was recorded for 70% to 90% of them. The ten largest clones represent more than 2.5% of the sample.

Notes on this clone: The antigen it binds to is not known. Per-base quality was not reported, and no clone a single base away is much larger than it.

Another Seattle source contributed samples from volunteer blood donors who had recovered from COVID-19. The collaborating institutions used their own protocols to collect whole blood in K2EDTA tubes. Collaborator samples were shipped for TCRbeta analysis as frozen whole blood, isolated PBMCs, or DNA extracted from either sample type. There are 15 amino acids in the CDR3, from cysteine to phenylalanine inclusive. Kept here is only the CDR3 DNA, which spans 45 bases and is read in frame from base 1. V is pruned by 2 bases and J by 4 bases, leaving 5 bases of the junction without a gene match. Via the germline V gene, CDR1 is SGHDT and CDR2 YYEEEE.

Sequenced sample: peripheral blood. This receptor chain uses TRBV5-6 and TRBJ2-2, with 7 middle bases fitting TRBD1. The sequence was obtained from a woman in her 30s who had recovered from COVID-19. DNA sequence: TGTGCCAGCAGCTTTTCGGACAGGCCCACCGGGGAGCTGTTTTTT. This codes for CASSFSDRPTGELFF.